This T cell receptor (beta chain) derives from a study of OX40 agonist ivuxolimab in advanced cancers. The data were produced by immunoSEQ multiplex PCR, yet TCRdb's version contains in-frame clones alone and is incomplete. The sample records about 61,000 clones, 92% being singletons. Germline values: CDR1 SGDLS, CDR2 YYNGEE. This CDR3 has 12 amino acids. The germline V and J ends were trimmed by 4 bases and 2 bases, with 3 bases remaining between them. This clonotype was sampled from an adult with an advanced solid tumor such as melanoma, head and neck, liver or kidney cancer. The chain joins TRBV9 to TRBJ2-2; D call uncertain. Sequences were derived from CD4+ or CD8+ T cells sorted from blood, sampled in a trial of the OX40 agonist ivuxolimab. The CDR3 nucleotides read TGTGCCAGCAGCCACAACACCGGGGAGCTGTTTTTT. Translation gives CASSHNTGELFF.